The rows below give T cell receptor beta chains drawn from one sample of a study of cytomegalovirus exposure and HLA in healthy donors. Sequencing was performed with immunoSEQ multiplex PCR; in TCRdb, only in-frame clones are kept and a portion is missing. The repertoire includes 150,000 to 200,000 clones, around 80% of them detected once, and roughly 1% sits in the top ten. The sequenced sample consisted of PBMCs. These receptors came from a woman between 40 and 55 years old in good health and CMV-seronegative. Both conserved end residues are part of each CDR3. A D gene is named only where the DNA matches it firmly. Clone size appears in some rows only: once, few, many, or a class for an expanded clone.

>TRBV7-8|TRBJ2-7|.|.
TGTGCCAGCAGCTCCGCTATGGTACCTGGTGAGCAGTACTTC
CASSSAMVPGEQYF
>TRBV27|TRBJ2-3|.|.
TGTGCCAGCAGTTTAAGGTTCGCGGGCAGATCCACAGATACGCAGTATTTT
CASSLRFAGRSTDTQYF
>TRBV27|TRBJ2-7|.|.
TGTGCCAGCACTATCCCGGCCGGCCGGGAGTACGAGCAGTACTTC
CASTIPAGREYEQYF
>TRBV5-4|TRBJ1-2|once|.
TGTGCCAGCAGCCCGGGGGGGAGCAGGGGCCCTAACTATGGCTACACCTTC
CASSPGGSRGPNYGYTF
>TRBV10-3|TRBJ2-3|.|TRBD2
TGTGCCATCAGTGAGTCCCTCGTGACTAGCGGGACAGATACGCAGTATTTT
CAISESLVTSGTDTQYF
>TRBV28|TRBJ2-7|.|.
TGTGCCAGCAGTTTAGTGGGGCGCCTCAACGAGCAGTACTTC
CASSLVGRLNEQYF
>TRBV5-1|TRBJ2-1|once|TRBD2
TGCGCCAGCAGCTTGGTTGCCCTAGCGGGAGGCAATGAGCAGTTCTTC
CASSLVALAGGNEQFF
>TRBV5-1|TRBJ1-1|.|TRBD1
TGCGCCAGCAGCTTTCAGGGGGCGGAGGACACTGAAGCTTTCTTT
CASSFQGAEDTEAFF
>TRBV6-1|TRBJ1-1|few|.
TGTGCCAGCAGCAATTCTGGGAGGGGGGCTGAAGCTTTCTTT
CASSNSGRGAEAFF
>TRBV7-9|TRBJ2-1|.|.
TGTGCCAGCAGCTTAGGCGGGCAGGGGAGTGAGCAGTTCTTC
CASSLGGQGSEQFF
>TRBV30|TRBJ1-1|few|.
TGTGCCTGGAGTGTACAGATCACAGCGGGTGAAGCTTTCTTT
CAWSVQITAGEAFF
>TRBV5-6|TRBJ1-1|.|.
TGTGCCAGCAGCTTGCGGGGGAACACTGAAGCTTTCTTT
CASSLRGNTEAFF
>TRBV10-3|TRBJ2-7|.|.
TGTGCCATCAGTGAAACTAGCTGGGAGCAGTACTTC
CAISETSWEQYF
>TRBV5-1|TRBJ2-6|few|.
TGCGCCAGCAGCTTGGGACAGCTCTCTGGGGCCAACGTCCTGACTTTC
CASSLGQLSGANVLTF
>TRBV14|TRBJ2-3|.|.
TGTGCCAGCAGCCAAACCAGCGGCACTAGCACAGATACGCAGTATTTT
CASSQTSGTSTDTQYF
>TRBV5-1|TRBJ1-1|few|TRBD1
TGCGCCAGCAGCTTCCAGGGGGCGACGTACACTGAAGCTTTCTTT
CASSFQGATYTEAFF
>TRBV29-1|TRBJ2-2|.|.
TGCAGCGTTGGGAGGAGATCGGGCACCGGGGAGCTGTTTTTT
CSVGRRSGTGELFF